The 19 T cell receptor beta chains listed next were all sequenced from one sample in a study of cytotoxic CD8 clonotypes in ibrutinib-treated CLL. TCRdb's table, derived via immunoSEQ multiplex PCR, lists solely in-frame clones and lacks some. The sample has about 14,000 clones, 70% seen once. Sequences were derived from PBMCs, sampled before ibrutinib treatment. The receptors shown here come from a human donor with chronic lymphocytic leukemia.

This chain uses TRBV6-5 with TRBJ2-6; TRBD1 agrees at 7 bases. Germline CDR1 reads MNHEY; CDR2 reads SVGAGI. This CDR3 region has 15 residues. Losses at the gene ends were 5 bases for V and 2 bases for J; bases not matched to a gene: 3. The CDR3 region is CASSPGQAGANVLTF. Written as DNA, the CDR3 is TGTGCCAGCAGTCCCGGACAGGCTGGGGCCAACGTCCTGACTTTC.

The CDR3 nucleotides are TGTGCCCGCCCCGGGGGGGGGCCGAGCACTGAAGCTTTCTTT. Translating gives CARPGGGPSTEAFF. This rearrangement joins TRBV27 to TRBJ1-1; D might be TRBD1 (6 bases). CDR1 and CDR2 (germline): MNHEY, SMNVEV (reference sequence). V lost 11 bases to trimming and J lost 4 bases, with 20 bases between them. The CDR3 spans 14 residues.

Here the CDR3 DNA reads TGCAGTGCCCCGGACGGGTACGAGCAGTACTTC. Its translation is CSAPDGYEQYF. The chain links TRBV20-1 to TRBJ2-7; no firm D call. The CDR3 has 11 residues. Germline CDR1 and CDR2: DFQATT and SNEGSKA (reference sequence). V lost 6 bases, J lost 4 bases, and 10 bases lay in between.

In its sample, this clone was seen a few times. The chain recombines TRBV19 with TRBJ2-1, with TRBD2 as a possible D gene (6 bases). V was shortened by 10 bases and J by 5 bases, with 18 bases between the two germline ends. Per the germline V gene, CDR1 is LNHDA and CDR2 is SQIVND (reference sequence). The CDR3 length is 14 residues. CDR3 nucleotide sequence: TGTGCCACACAAAACCGGGGGTCCCACAATGAGCAGTTCTTC. Its translation is CATQNRGSHNEQFF.

The rearrangement links TRBV28 to TRBJ2-7, with 7 bases aligning to TRBD2. Germline CDR1 is MDHEN and CDR2 is SYDVKM. V was clipped by 5 bases and J by 11 bases; unmatched bases: 9. This CDR3 comprises 12 residues. For the CDR3, the DNA is TGTGCCAGCAGTACTCAGACTAGCCCCAAGTACTTC. Translated, it gives CASSTQTSPKYF.

J is TRBJ2-7 and V is TRBV7-2, with TRBD2 matching over 15 bases. The CDR3 contains 18 residues. CDR1 SGHTA and CDR2 FQGNSA come from the germline V gene. The trim removed 5 bases at V and 2 bases at J, leaving 10 bases unmatched. The CDR3 DNA follows: TGTGCCAGCAGCGCCTGGACTAGCGGGAGGGTGGGGGCCTACGAGCAGTACTTC. This gives the protein CASSAWTSGRVGAYEQYF.

The chain is built from TRBV27 and TRBJ2-3; no reliable D call. The V end lost 2 bases, the J end lost 6 bases, and 15 bases lay between the germline ends. This CDR3 region has 15 residues. Germline V gives CDR1 MNHEY, CDR2 SMNVEV (reference sequence). The CDR3 loop is CASSLTHPRLDTQYF. As DNA, the CDR3 is TGTGCCAGCAGTTTAACCCACCCCCGGCTTGATACGCAGTATTTT.

The CDR3 is CASSERSGGYGYTF. As DNA, the CDR3 is TGCGCCAGCAGTGAGAGGTCAGGAGGCTATGGCTACACCTTC. The J gene is TRBJ1-2, the V gene TRBV10-1, with D unresolved. Looked up from germline, CDR1 is WNHNN and CDR2 is SYGVQD (reference sequence). The CDR3 is made up of 14 amino acids. V was cut by 2 bases and J by 4 bases, with 11 bases left in between.

The V gene is TRBV14, the J gene TRBJ1-6; no clear D gene. V shed 1 base and J shed 0 bases, with 4 bases lying between them. CDR3 length: 15 amino acids. CDR1 SGHDN and CDR2 FVKESK come from the germline V gene. CDR3 sequence: CASSQGVSYNSPLHF. The DNA for the CDR3 is TGTGCCAGCAGCCAAGGGGTCTCCTATAATTCACCCCTCCACTTT.

This clone came up once. The chain carries TRBV13 and TRBJ2-1; a weak D match, TRBD1 (6 bases). V lost 4 bases and J 7 bases, leaving 17 bases between the germline ends. Germline V gene sequence: CDR1 PRHDT, CDR2 FYEKMQ (reference sequence). The CDR3 covers 15 residues. The CDR3 protein is CASSWGQGLYNEQFF. The CDR3 nucleotides read TGTGCCAGCAGCTGGGGGCAGGGGCTATATAATGAGCAGTTCTTC.

This clone is a singleton in its sample. The chain carries TRBV9 and TRBJ2-2, with a possible D match to TRBD2 (5 bases). Germline V gene lookup returns CDR1 SGDLS and CDR2 YYNGEE. This CDR3 contains 18 residues. Trimming removed 0 bases from V and 3 bases from J, with 18 bases in between. CDR3 DNA: TGTGCCAGCAGCGTAGGGGGAGCCATAGCCTGGGACACCGGGGAGCTGTTTTTT. Its translation is CASSVGGAIAWDTGELFF. The full variable domain, completed using reference TRBV9 and TRBJ2-2, is DSGVTQTPKHLITATGQRVTLRCSPRSGDLSVYWYQQSLDQGLQFLIQYYNGEERAKGNILERFSAQQFPDLHSELNLSSLELGDSALYFCASSVGGAIAWDTGELFFGEGSRLTVL.

The J gene is TRBJ1-4, the V gene TRBV27; D unresolved. Between the trimmed V and J ends, which lost 4 bases and 7 bases, there was a span of 7 bases. In germline, CDR1 is MNHEY, CDR2 SMNVEV (reference sequence). This CDR3 spans 12 amino acids. CDR3 in DNA: TGTGCCAGCAGTTCGGTTGGTGAAAAACTGTTTTTT. It is translated as CASSSVGEKLFF.

This chain joins TRBV30 and TRBJ1-5, with D unclear. The germline gives CDR1 GTSNPN, CDR2 SVGIG (reference sequence). The V end was cut by 0 bases, the J end by 5 bases, with 8 bases between. The CDR3 runs to 13 residues. CDR3 protein: CAWSVREDQPQHF. CDR3 in DNA: TGTGCCTGGAGTGTACGGGAGGATCAGCCCCAGCATTTT.

V and J are TRBV30 and TRBJ1-1; D perhaps matches TRBD1 (5 bases). V lost 0 bases and J 4 bases, leaving 9 bases between the germline ends. This CDR3 is built from 13 residues. Germline V gene data show CDR1 as GTSNPN and CDR2 as SVGIG (reference sequence). As DNA, the CDR3 is TGTGCCTGGAGTGTACTTAGGGGCACTGAAGCTTTCTTT. The encoded protein is CAWSVLRGTEAFF. Complete variable domain (other parts from reference TRBV30 and TRBJ1-1): SQTIHQWPATLVQPVGSPLSLECTVEGTSNPNLYWYRQAAGRGLQLLFYSVGIGQISSEVPQNLSASRPQDRQFILSSKKLLLSDSGFYLCAWSVLRGTEAFFGQGTRLTVV.

The rearrangement links TRBV10-3 to TRBJ2-3; 8 positions match TRBD1. This CDR3 is built from 13 residues. J was trimmed by 6 bases and V by 10 bases; bases with no gene match: 9. Germline V gene sequence: CDR1 ENHRY, CDR2 SYGVKD. For the CDR3, the DNA is TGTGCCACCCGACAGGGGTTATTGGATACGCAGTATTTT. Translation gives CATRQGLLDTQYF.

The V call is TRBV29-1, the J call TRBJ2-7, with 10 nucleotides matching TRBD2. V shed 5 bases and J 6 bases; nucleotides not matched to a gene: 16. Germline CDR1 and CDR2: SQVTM and ANQGSEA. The CDR3 runs 16 residues. CDR3 DNA: TGCAGCGTTCCGGGGGTTGAGCGGGAGGGTTTACGCGAGCAGTACTTC. It specifies CSVPGVEREGLREQYF.

The chain is built from TRBV10-2 and TRBJ2-3; the D gene is possibly TRBD2 (5 bases). Trimming left V 0 bases short and J 1 base short, with 11 bases between. The germline gives CDR1 WSHSY, CDR2 SAAADI. The CDR3 consists of 16 residues. The CDR3 sequence is CASSESAGWGTDTQYF. The DNA of the CDR3 is TGCGCCAGCAGTGAGTCTGCGGGTTGGGGCACAGATACGCAGTATTTT.

This clone was counted a single time. V and J are TRBV28 and TRBJ2-7; no clear D gene. Trimming took off 6 bases at V and 3 bases at J, with 12 bases between the two ends. Germline V gene data show CDR1 as MDHEN and CDR2 as SYDVKM. This CDR3 has 13 residues. The CDR3 sequence: CASSLGRLYEQYF. CDR3 nucleotide sequence: TGTGCCAGCAGCCTTGGACGCCTCTACGAGCAGTACTTC. The full variable domain, in which reference TRBV28 and TRBJ2-7 provide the parts outside the CDR3, is DVKVTQSSRYLVKRTGEKVFLECVQDMDHENMFWYRQDPGLGLRLIYFSYDVKMKEKGDIPEGYSVSREKKERFSLILESASTNQTSMYLCASSLGRLYEQYFGPGTRLTVT.

This clone appeared a few times. The rearrangement joins TRBV23-1 to TRBJ1-6; D gene uncertain. TRBV23-1 qualifies as an ORF whose function is uncertain. This CDR3 comprises 16 residues. Trimming pared 4 bases from V and 6 bases from J, leaving 16 bases between. In DNA, the CDR3 is TGCGCCAGCAGTCGTCGGGGAGGGCCTTGTAATTCACCCCTCCACTTT. Translation gives CASSRRGGPCNSPLHF.